This note documents a single T cell receptor beta chain sequence. This specimen comes from a study of blood T cell repertoires in COVID-19. Looking at the study overall: Sample material is recorded as cDNA or gDNA derived from T cells, B-cell-depleted T cells, or PBMCs.

This CDR3 contains 13 residues. With 1 base removed from V and 9 bases from J, the gap between germline ends came to 12 bases. Germline CDR1 SGHDN, CDR2 FVKESK. The authors' processing: Amplification with reference gene primers provided the estimates of nucleated cell counts. TCRdb's copy holds only in-frame clones and misses some; the assay was immunoSEQ multiplex PCR. V, J and clone size were drawn from that table, and D and trimming were deduced from the DNA. This table has over 200,000 clones, approximately 80% appearing once. The age range of participants was about 18 to 89 years, with residence in under 30 US areas. Before being deemed recovered, Cohort 3 donors had two negative PCRs, clearance, or symptom resolution.

The sequenced sample consisted of PBMCs or T cells enriched from blood (not recorded which). The rearrangement links TRBV14 to TRBJ1-1; D remains ambiguous. This TCR derives from a man in his forties who had recovered from COVID-19. The CDR3: CASSQASLTKAFF. The DNA of the CDR3 is TGTGCCAGCAGCCAAGCCTCCCTGACAAAAGCTTTCTTT.